A single sample gave rise to the 16 T cell receptor beta chains below, sequenced in a study of T cells after yellow fever vaccination. TCRdb independently ran MiXCR on the 5' RACE reads; one entry per CDR3 protein. The data contain 450,000 to 550,000 distinct CDR3 sequences, 21% of them seen just once; the ten biggest clones take up around 17%. Sequencing used PBMCs, obtained approximately 22 days after the first yellow fever vaccination. These receptors were obtained from a man aged 18 to 30 who received the YFV17D yellow fever vaccine.

A few counts support this clonotype. DNA of the CDR3: TGTGCCAGCACCCCCCTGGTAGGTAGCGGGGGCCGCACAGATACGCAGTATTTT. Translated, it gives CASTPLVGSGGRTDTQYF. The rearrangement links TRBV12-3 or TRBV12-4 to TRBJ2-3, with 9 bases matching TRBD2. J was trimmed by 1 base and V by 7 bases; bases with no gene match: 15. The CDR3 loop spans 18 amino acids.

This chain joins TRBV2 and TRBJ1-1; D possibly corresponds to TRBD1 (6 bases). V lost 2 bases and J 0 bases, leaving 25 bases between the germline ends. Germline loops: CDR1 SNHLY, CDR2 FYNNEI. This CDR3 spans 20 amino acids. The chain's CDR3 is CASSEYEVPDSGVMNTEAFF. CDR3 sequence (DNA): TGTGCCAGCAGTGAATATGAGGTACCGGACAGCGGAGTTATGAACACTGAAGCTTTCTTT.

V gene TRBV7-2 combines with J gene TRBJ2-2; weak D call: TRBD2 (5 bases). The CDR3 has 16 amino acids. The germline V and J ends were trimmed by 3 bases and 4 bases, with 15 bases remaining between them. CDR1 and CDR2 from the germline V gene are SGHTA and FQGNSA. CDR3 in DNA: TGTGCCAGCAGCTTTGGTGACGGGGTTGTCACCGGGGAGCTGTTTTTT. Translation gives CASSFGDGVVTGELFF.

The V and J genes are TRBV7-2 and TRBJ2-7; D may match TRBD1 or TRBD2 (6 bases each). The CDR3 sequence is 15 residues long. The V end lost 2 bases, the J end lost 4 bases, and 15 bases lay between the germline ends. Germline V CDR1 and CDR2: SGHTA, FQGNSA. The CDR3, as DNA: TGTGCCAGCAGCTTACAGGGTGGGGGGCCTTACGAGCAGTACTTC. This codes for CASSLQGGGPYEQYF.

The chain couples TRBV5-1 to TRBJ2-7; 8 bases line up with TRBD1. V was pared by 0 bases and J by 2 bases, with 7 bases of the junction left unmatched. The germline CDR1 and CDR2 sequences are SGHRS and YFSETQ. This CDR3 region has 16 residues. Here the CDR3 DNA reads TGCGCCAGCAGCTTGGTTGGGACAGGCCGGACCTACGAGCAGTACGTC. Its translation is CASSLVGTGRTYEQYV.

The sample holds many counts of this clonotype. The chain employs TRBV4-1 and TRBJ2-7, with TRBD2 matching over 11 bases. After removal of 0 bases from V and 4 bases from J, the junction contained 11 bases not matched to a gene. The CDR3 extends over 18 amino acids. Germline CDR1 MGHRA, CDR2 YSYEKL. The CDR3 region is CASSQDITSGGVVYEQYF. The CDR3, as DNA: TGCGCCAGCAGCCAAGATATCACTAGCGGGGGTGTAGTGTACGAGCAGTACTTC.

This clonotype appeared a few times. The chain links TRBV12-3 or TRBV12-4 to TRBJ2-5; 12 nucleotides align to TRBD2. V shed 6 bases, J shed 5 bases, and the junction held 13 bases outside the gene matches. The CDR3 sequence is 17 residues long. CDR3 protein: CASRPGTSGPVVETQYF. CDR3 bases: TGTGCCAGCAGACCCGGGACTAGCGGGCCAGTCGTGGAGACCCAGTACTTC.

This clonotype came up a few times. This rearrangement joins TRBV5-5 to TRBJ2-1; a possible D gene is TRBD2 (6 bases). This CDR3 has 15 amino acids. Germline V gene sequence: CDR1 SGHKS, CDR2 YYEKEE (reference sequence). The germline V and J ends were trimmed by 0 bases and 5 bases, with 12 bases remaining between them. DNA of the CDR3: TGTGCCAGCAGCTTGGTGGGAGGTTCCGACAATGAGCAGTTCTTC. Translated: CASSLVGGSDNEQFF.

This clonotype was seen only a few times. Since a much larger clone is just one base distant, this may be a read error. J is TRBJ1-1 and V is TRBV12-3 or TRBV12-4; D remains ambiguous. This CDR3 region has 13 residues. The V gene lost 6 bases and the J gene lost 1 base, with 9 bases spanning the gap. CDR3 sequence: CASSHRGNTEAFF. CDR3 in DNA: TGTGCCAGCAGCCACCGGGGGAACACTGAAGCTTTCTTT.

The chain joins TRBV6-5 to TRBJ2-3; D gene uncertain. Germline CDR1 and CDR2: MNHEY and SVGAGI. Trimming left V 0 bases short and J 6 bases short, with 10 bases between. The CDR3 spans 14 residues. The CDR3 DNA sequence: TGTGCCAGCAGTTACTCGAGGTTATCGGATACGCAGTATTTT. The encoded protein is CASSYSRLSDTQYF.

This clonotype was recorded a few times. This CDR3 reads CSARVQGPETQYF. DNA for the CDR3: TGCAGTGCTAGAGTACAGGGGCCGGAGACCCAGTACTTC. The chain recombines TRBV20-1 with TRBJ2-5; 7 positions match TRBD1. Looked up from germline, CDR1 is DFQATT and CDR2 is SNEGSKA (reference sequence). V shed 1 base and J 5 bases; nucleotides not matched to a gene: 4. The CDR3 has 13 residues.

The chain couples TRBV29-1 to TRBJ2-1, with D tentatively TRBD2 (5 bases). V dropped 8 bases and J dropped 4 bases, with 9 bases sitting between them. The CDR3 has 11 residues. From germline, CDR1 is SQVTM and CDR2 ANQGSEA. The CDR3 DNA reads TGCAGCTTAGGACTTTACAATGAGCAGTTCTTC. Encoded protein: CSLGLYNEQFF.

The chain combines TRBV5-4 with TRBJ2-3; 9 nucleotides match TRBD2. Germline trimming cut 9 bases from V and 4 bases from J; bases unmatched to any gene: 15. CDR1 is SGHNT and CDR2 is YYREEE in the germline V gene (reference sequence). The CDR3 totals 16 residues. The CDR3 sequence: CATRPGGGAPSDTQYF. The CDR3 bases are TGTGCCACCCGCCCGGGCGGGGGGGCTCCCTCAGATACGCAGTATTTT.

This clonotype was seen a handful of times. The rearrangement joins TRBV7-9 to TRBJ2-1; D gene uncertain. V lost 5 bases and J 9 bases, leaving 8 bases between the germline ends. This CDR3 region has 11 residues. From germline, CDR1 is SEHNR and CDR2 FQNEAQ (reference sequence). The CDR3 DNA reads as TGTGCCAGCAGCCGAGAGGCTGAGCAGTTCTTC. It translates to CASSREAEQFF.

The chain links TRBV20-1 to TRBJ2-1, with 9 bases matching TRBD2. The length of the CDR3 is 15 residues. Trimming removed 0 bases from V and 6 bases from J; junction bases left unmatched: 6. CDR1 is DFQATT and CDR2 is SNEGSKA in the germline V gene (reference sequence). In DNA form, the CDR3 reads TGCAGTGCTAGAGATCGTAGACTAGCGGCCAATGAGCAGTTCTTC. Its translation: CSARDRRLAANEQFF.

This chain connects TRBV7-2 to TRBJ2-1; 8 bases align to TRBD1. The CDR3 is 15 residues long. Germline CDR1 and CDR2: SGHTA and FQGNSA. J gave up 10 bases and V 5 bases, and 13 bases lay outside the gene matches. The CDR3 sequence: CASSRQGSTIGEQFF. The DNA for the CDR3 is TGTGCCAGCAGCCGACAGGGGAGCACCATTGGGGAGCAGTTCTTC.